This T cell receptor (beta chain) was identified during a study of T cell repertoires in cytomegalovirus infection. On the study more broadly: Public TCR beta signatures marked donors with CMV infection and the matching HLA.

The ends lost 7 bases at V and 5 bases at J; junction bases unmatched: 20. This CDR3 has 20 amino acids. Germline V gene sequence: CDR1 MNHNY, CDR2 SVGAGI (reference sequence). In this sample, this clonotype turned up many times. Its antigen is as yet unknown. Findings of the study overall: The cumulative frequency of public TCR beta families identified carriers of CMV plus the relevant HLA. There were HLA-C-restricted CMV-specific TCR beta clonotypes dominating the ex vivo response.

TCRdb re-analysed the reads in MiXCR, keeping a single row per CDR3 protein. The table records more than 500,000 distinct CDR3 sequences, 16% of them present only once. The clonotype originates from a human donor in good health (CMV status not recorded). Some clones in this sample may be carry-over from other donors' samples. The sample taken for sequencing was CD8+ T cells from PBMCs. This chain connects TRBV6-6 to TRBJ2-1, with TRBD2 identical over 13 bases. The CDR3 region is CASTPRVVQTSGRKHNEQFF. In DNA form, the CDR3 reads TGTGCCAGCACCCCCAGGGTTGTGCAGACTAGCGGGAGGAAACACAATGAGCAGTTCTTC.